These 13 T cell receptor beta chains came from one sample sequenced in a study of vaccination and CD4 T cells after COVID-19. The Oncomine TCR Beta short-read assay was what sequenced the DNA obtained from cultured CD4+ T cells. MiXCR, applied by TCRdb to the PCR reads, yields one record per CDR3 protein. Here the sample spans about 11,000 distinct CDR3 sequences, under 60% being singletons. For these receptors, no antigen is known. Treatment of the sample: approximately nine-day PBMC culture with coronavirus spike peptide pools or control peptides (ViraFEST assay). Sequenced input: CD4+ T cells from blood, cultured in vitro. Receptors were obtained from a human donor who had recovered from COVID-19.

The table lists this clonotype with a few counts. This rearrangement joins TRBV27 to TRBJ2-1; TRBD2 matches at 12 bases. The CDR3 is 15 residues long. The J segment lost 6 bases and the V segment lost 4 bases, leaving 4 bases of the junction unmatched. The germline CDR1 and CDR2 sequences are MNHEY and SMNVEV (reference sequence). The CDR3 DNA is TGTGCCAGCAGTTCGCTAGCGGGAGGGACCAATGAGCAGTTCTTC. This encodes CASSSLAGGTNEQFF.

This clonotype was recorded a few times. The chain recombines TRBV24-1 with TRBJ2-1, with 10 positions matching TRBD2. The V segment lost 5 bases and the J segment 0 bases; nucleotides outside the gene matches: 3. The CDR3 consists of 16 residues. Germline lookup yields CDR1 KGHDR and CDR2 SFDVKD. In DNA form, the CDR3 reads TGTGCCACCAGTGGGGTAGCGGGAGGCTCCTACAATGAGCAGTTCTTC. Its protein is CATSGVAGGSYNEQFF.

V usage is TRBV20-1 and J usage is TRBJ1-2; D may be TRBD1 (5 bases). In germline, CDR1 is DFQATT, CDR2 SNEGSKA (reference sequence). The CDR3 runs to 11 residues. The ends were cut back, 0 bases at V and 13 bases at J, with 12 bases in the middle. The CDR3 nucleotides are TGCAGTGCTAGAGATGAAGGGGCCAGCACCTTC. Its translation is CSARDEGASTF.

The chain links TRBV20-1 to TRBJ1-5; 7 nucleotides line up with TRBD1. The CDR3 contains 14 residues. The germline V gene has CDR1 DFQATT and CDR2 SNEGSKA (reference sequence). V gave up 3 bases and J gave up 3 bases; unmatched junction bases: 5. The CDR3 DNA follows: TGCAGTGCTAGCAGGGGGACCAACAATCAGCCCCAGCATTTT. Protein product: CSASRGTNNQPQHF.

The chain joins TRBV20-1 to TRBJ2-7; a weak D match, TRBD2 (5 bases). CDR3 length: 13 residues. The ends were cut back, 2 bases at V and 3 bases at J, with 11 bases in the middle. CDR1 DFQATT and CDR2 SNEGSKA come from the germline V gene (reference sequence). This CDR3 reads CSARPDEGYEQYF. DNA of the CDR3: TGCAGTGCTAGACCCGATGAGGGCTACGAGCAGTACTTC.

The chain uses TRBV27 and TRBJ2-7; possibly TRBD2 for D (5 bases). The CDR3 totals 14 residues. The germline V and J ends were trimmed by 5 bases and 3 bases, with 14 bases remaining between them. Germline V CDR1 and CDR2: MNHEY, SMNVEV (reference sequence). CDR3 protein: CASSPRAVGYEQYF. In DNA, the CDR3 is TGTGCCAGCAGTCCCCGAGCGGTGGGCTACGAGCAGTACTTC.

This chain links TRBV28 with TRBJ1-2; D not certain. Trimming removed 3 bases from V and 7 bases from J, with 12 bases in between. The CDR3 has 13 residues. CDR1 and CDR2 from the germline V gene are MDHEN and SYDVKM. As DNA, the CDR3 is TGTGCCAGCAGTTTTCCAGCGATCCGTGGCTACACCTTC. Amino acid sequence: CASSFPAIRGYTF.

The V and J genes are TRBV30 and TRBJ2-3; D uncertain. V lost 5 bases and J 2 bases, leaving 5 bases between the germline ends. This CDR3 region has 11 residues. Germline V gene data show CDR1 as GTSNPN and CDR2 as SVGIG (reference sequence). The DNA for the CDR3 is TGTGCCTGGGGAGACACAGATACGCAGTATTTT. This sequence encodes CAWGDTDTQYF.

The rearrangement joins TRBV20-1 to TRBJ1-4, with 8 bases that match TRBD1. Germline assignment: CDR1 DFQATT and CDR2 SNEGSKA (reference sequence). The CDR3 length is 14 residues. Trimming at V came to 1 base and at J to 7 bases, leaving 5 bases not matched to a gene. The chain's CDR3 is CSARGGGTGEKLFF. The CDR3 DNA sequence: TGCAGTGCTAGAGGGGGGGGGACAGGTGAAAAACTGTTTTTT.

The J gene is TRBJ1-6, the V gene TRBV2; D is ambiguous. V gave up 8 bases and J gave up 5 bases, with 7 bases separating them. The CDR3 totals 12 residues. Germline CDR1 is SNHLY and CDR2 is FYNNEI. DNA of the CDR3: TGTGCCAGCGTTCGTGATAATTCACCCCTCCACTTT. This sequence encodes CASVRDNSPLHF.

This clonotype was found a few times. The chain carries TRBV27 and TRBJ2-3, with 8 bases that match TRBD2. Germline assignment: CDR1 MNHEY and CDR2 SMNVEV (reference sequence). V shed 5 bases, J shed 4 bases, and the junction held 5 bases outside the gene matches. CDR3 size: 14 residues. In nucleotides, the CDR3 is TGTGCCAGCAGTCCCCAGACTAGCGCAGATACGCAGTATTTT. Translation gives CASSPQTSADTQYF.

In its sample, this clonotype was seen a few times. The chain carries TRBV11-2 and TRBJ2-5, with 8 bases aligning to TRBD2. With 4 bases clipped from V and 5 bases from J, the junction kept 6 bases outside the gene matches. This CDR3 region has 14 residues. From germline, CDR1 is SGHAT and CDR2 FQNNGV. The CDR3 region has the DNA TGTGCCAGCAGCTCCGGAGTAGCGGGGGAGACCCAGTACTTC. Amino acid sequence: CASSSGVAGETQYF.

J is TRBJ2-7 and V is TRBV19; 7 bases agree with TRBD1. CDR1 is LNHDA, CDR2 SQIVND, per germline (reference sequence). The CDR3 covers 14 residues. Trimming removed 6 bases from V and 3 bases from J; junction bases left unmatched: 8. The CDR3, as DNA: TGTGCCAGTAGGAGTCGGGACAGTAACTACGAGCAGTACTTC. This encodes CASRSRDSNYEQYF.